One sample yielded the 3 T cell receptor beta chains listed below, sequenced in a study of blood T cell repertoires in COVID-19. TCRdb's table, derived via immunoSEQ multiplex PCR, lists solely in-frame clones and lacks some. The table records under 200,000 clones, 80% to 90% of them present only once. The sample taken for sequencing was peripheral blood. Source of these receptors: a man younger than 35 with active or convalescent COVID-19.

This chain joins TRBV30 and TRBJ2-7, with D unresolved. The V gene's germline CDR1 is GTSNPN and CDR2 SVGIG (reference sequence). Between the trimmed V and J ends, which lost 4 bases and 4 bases, there was a span of 14 bases. This CDR3 has 13 amino acids. CDR3 DNA: TGTGCCTGGACTTCCCCTCCCGGGTACGAGCAGTACTTC. Translating it yields CAWTSPPGYEQYF.

The chain employs TRBV15 and TRBJ1-1; D unclear. CDR1 is LNHNV and CDR2 is YYDKDF in the germline V gene (reference sequence). The CDR3 extends over 14 amino acids. Deletions cut 4 bases from V and 1 base from J, with 10 bases between. The CDR3 DNA is TGTGCCACCAGCATTAAAACAACGAACACTGAAGCTTTCTTT. Its translation: CATSIKTTNTEAFF.

The genes are TRBV19 and TRBJ2-1; tentative D call: TRBD2 (6 bases). Trimming removed 7 bases from V and 10 bases from J, with 17 bases in between. The CDR3 runs to 13 residues. Germline values: CDR1 LNHDA, CDR2 SQIVND (reference sequence). This chain's CDR3 is CASTYGGKPEQFF. The DNA of the CDR3 is TGTGCCAGTACCTATGGGGGGAAGCCGGAGCAGTTCTTC.